Listed here are 24 T cell receptor beta chains from one sample, sequenced in a study of blood T cell repertoires in COVID-19. Produced via immunoSEQ multiplex PCR; TCRdb's table is partial and in-frame only. Of a few hundred thousand clones in the sample, 88% were seen once. The sequencing sample was made of PBMCs or T cells enriched from blood (not recorded which). Source of these receptors: a woman under 30 who had recovered from COVID-19.

V and J are TRBV6-5 and TRBJ2-1; 7 bases agree with TRBD2. V lost 2 bases to trimming and J lost 7 bases; unmatched junction nucleotides: 8. Germline CDR1 is MNHEY and CDR2 is SVGAGI. The CDR3 sequence is 15 residues long. Written as DNA, the CDR3 is TGTGCCAGCAGTTACCAATCACTAGCGATGAATGAGCAGTTCTTC. It encodes CASSYQSLAMNEQFF.

This rearrangement joins TRBV6-1 to TRBJ1-2; unclear D gene. Germline V gene lookup returns CDR1 MNHNS and CDR2 SASEGT. The CDR3 contains 15 residues. V was pared by 2 bases and J by 1 base, with 11 bases between. The CDR3 sequence: CASSENGAYNYGYTF. Here the CDR3 DNA reads TGTGCCAGCAGTGAAAACGGAGCGTATAACTATGGCTACACCTTC.

The chain joins TRBV11-2 to TRBJ2-1, with a possible D match to TRBD1 (6 bases). The germline CDR1 and CDR2 sequences are SGHAT and FQNNGV. The CDR3 contains 14 residues. The V end was cut by 4 bases, the J end by 4 bases, with 11 bases between. CDR3 in amino acids: CASSSFDRYNEQFF. The CDR3 nucleotides are TGTGCCAGCAGCTCGTTTGACAGGTACAATGAGCAGTTCTTC.

The rearrangement uses TRBV7-8 and TRBJ2-5; tentatively, D is TRBD2 (5 bases). Trimming left V 1 base short and J 5 bases short, with 11 bases between. Germline V gene lookup returns CDR1 SGHVS and CDR2 FQNEAQ. This CDR3 has 14 amino acids. In nucleotides, the CDR3 is TGTGCCAGCAGCTTAGGAGGGCAGGAGGAGACCCAGTACTTC. Translating gives CASSLGGQEETQYF.

The chain joins TRBV25-1 to TRBJ1-6, with 7 bases lining up with TRBD1. CDR1 is MGHDK and CDR2 is SYGVNS in the germline V gene. The CDR3 contains 14 residues. Losses at the gene ends were 6 bases for V and 8 bases for J; bases not matched to a gene: 7. DNA for the CDR3: TGTGCCAGCAGGGCCGGGACAGTAGATTCACCCCTCCACTTT. Protein sequence: CASRAGTVDSPLHF. The variable domain in full, completed from reference TRBV25-1 and TRBJ1-6, reads EADIYQTPRYLVIGTGKKITLECSQTMGHDKMYWYQQDPGMELHLIHYSYGVNSTEKGDLSSESTVSRIRTEHFPLTLESARPSHTSQYLCASRAGTVDSPLHFGNGTRLTVT.

The V and J genes are TRBV5-4 and TRBJ1-6; D may be TRBD1 (5 bases). Trimming took 0 bases from V and 10 from J, leaving 17 bases between them. Germline V gene lookup returns CDR1 SGHNT and CDR2 YYREEE (reference sequence). This CDR3 comprises 16 residues. CDR3 bases: TGTGCCAGCAGCTTGGGGGGCCCTAACCCAGTCTCACCCCTCCACTTT. This encodes CASSLGGPNPVSPLHF.

The genes are TRBV12-3 or TRBV12-4 and TRBJ1-1; 8 nucleotides align to TRBD1. This CDR3 has 12 residues. V was pared by 6 bases and J by 6 bases, with 3 bases of the junction left unmatched. The CDR3 DNA follows: TGTGCCAGCAGCTTACAGGGGGCTGAAGCTTTCTTT. It codes for CASSLQGAEAFF.

The rearrangement uses TRBV28 and TRBJ2-7, with D perhaps TRBD2 (5 bases). V lost 0 bases and J 3 bases, leaving 15 bases between the germline ends. The germline gives CDR1 MDHEN, CDR2 SYDVKM. CDR3 length: 16 residues. The CDR3 spells CASSLWDREGNYEQYF. CDR3 DNA: TGTGCCAGCAGTTTATGGGATCGGGAAGGAAACTACGAGCAGTACTTC.

The V gene is TRBV10-1, the J gene TRBJ2-3; TRBD2 agrees at 7 bases. The V gene's germline CDR1 is WNHNN and CDR2 SYGVQD (reference sequence). The CDR3 length is 15 residues. Trimming removed 6 bases from V and 1 base from J; junction bases left unmatched: 7. The CDR3, as DNA: TGCGCCAGCAGCGAACGGGGGGACGGCACAGATACGCAGTATTTT. Translated: CASSERGDGTDTQYF.

This sequence joins TRBV5-1 and TRBJ1-1; tentatively, D is TRBD1 (6 bases). Germline CDR1 and CDR2: SGHRS and YFSETQ. The CDR3 runs 13 residues. The germline V and J ends were trimmed by 5 bases and 2 bases, with 10 bases remaining between them. The CDR3 spells CASRGTPNTEAFF. The CDR3 region has the DNA TGCGCCAGCAGGGGGACACCCAACACTGAAGCTTTCTTT.

The chain couples TRBV6-6 to TRBJ2-2, with TRBD1 matching over 7 bases. V trimming: 6 bases; J trimming: 5 bases; junction bases outside the gene matches: 12. The CDR3 extends over 16 amino acids. The germline V gene has CDR1 MNHNY and CDR2 SVGAGI (reference sequence). Here the CDR3 reads CASRQLPGQRTGELFF. For the CDR3, the DNA is TGTGCCAGCAGGCAGCTGCCGGGACAGAGAACCGGGGAGCTGTTTTTT.

The DNA of the CDR3 is TGTGCCAGCAGGGGAGATGGCTCTGGAAACACCATATATTTT. It yields the protein CASRGDGSGNTIYF. The V and J genes are TRBV7-6 and TRBJ1-3; D is unclear. Trimming pared 6 bases from V and 0 bases from J, leaving 9 bases between. Per germline, CDR1 SGHVS and CDR2 FNYEAQ. CDR3 length: 14 amino acids.

In this sample, this clone turned up a few times. The chain carries TRBV24-1 and TRBJ2-2; 8 bases are shared with TRBD1. Looked up from germline, CDR1 is KGHDR and CDR2 is SFDVKD. V trimming: 3 bases; J trimming: 5 bases; junction bases outside the gene matches: 4. The CDR3 is 15 amino acids. CDR3 region: CATSDGQGRTGELFF. Here the CDR3 DNA reads TGTGCCACCAGTGATGGACAGGGACGGACCGGGGAGCTGTTTTTT.

The V call is TRBV5-1, the J call TRBJ2-3, with D unclear. Germline CDR1 SGHRS, CDR2 YFSETQ. The CDR3 extends over 14 amino acids. The V end was cut by 3 bases, the J end by 6 bases, with 14 bases between. The CDR3 DNA reads TGCGCCAGCAGCTCTCGGGTGAGTGCGGATACGCAGTATTTT. It yields the protein CASSSRVSADTQYF.

This chain links TRBV6-5 with TRBJ1-1; TRBD1 might be the D (6 bases). Trimming cost V 5 bases and J 6 bases, with 13 bases left between them. This CDR3 contains 13 residues. CDR1 and CDR2 from the germline V gene are MNHEY and SVGAGI. CDR3 protein: CASSSTGFAEAFF. In DNA form, the CDR3 reads TGTGCCAGCAGTAGTACAGGGTTTGCTGAAGCTTTCTTT.

The rearrangement uses TRBV25-1 and TRBJ1-4; no firm D call. This CDR3 contains 16 residues. V was cut by 1 base and J by 0 bases, with 9 bases left in between. The germline V gene encodes CDR1 MGHDK and CDR2 SYGVNS. The CDR3 DNA follows: TGTGCCAGCAGTGAATTATCTATTGCAACTAATGAAAAACTGTTTTTT. The encoded protein is CASSELSIATNEKLFF.

The chain links TRBV9 to TRBJ2-7, with a possible D match to TRBD2 (6 bases). Trimming took 3 bases from V and 1 from J, leaving 11 bases between them. The CDR3 covers 14 residues. Germline CDR1 and CDR2: SGDLS and YYNGEE. The CDR3 DNA is TGTGCCAGCAGCGAGGACGGGGGTTCCTACGAGCAGTACTTC. It is translated as CASSEDGGSYEQYF.

This chain uses TRBV7-9 with TRBJ2-2; possibly TRBD1 for D (6 bases). Germline CDR1 is SEHNR and CDR2 is FQNEAQ (reference sequence). With 5 bases removed from V and 2 bases from J, the gap between germline ends came to 12 bases. This CDR3 has 15 residues. The DNA for the CDR3 is TGTGCCAGCAGCCCCCGGACAGACAACACCGGGGAGCTGTTTTTT. This sequence encodes CASSPRTDNTGELFF. The complete variable domain, with remaining parts taken from reference TRBV7-9 and TRBJ2-2, reads DTGVSQNPRHKITKRGQNVTFRCDPISEHNRLYWYRQTLGQGPEFLTYFQNEAQLEKSRLLSDRFSAERPKGSFSTLEIQRTEQGDSAMYLCASSPRTDNTGELFFGEGSRLTVL.

The genes are TRBV7-6 and TRBJ2-7, with 9 bases fitting TRBD2. CDR1 and CDR2 from the germline V gene are SGHVS and FNYEAQ. The CDR3 consists of 15 residues. V lost 6 bases, J lost 1 base, and 7 bases stayed unmatched. CDR3 residues: CASSRGLANSYEQYF. The CDR3 DNA reads as TGTGCCAGCAGTCGTGGACTAGCGAATTCCTACGAGCAGTACTTC.

The chain combines TRBV27 with TRBJ2-2; D might be TRBD2 (5 bases). Deletions cut 2 bases from V and 0 bases from J, with 19 bases between. From germline, CDR1 is MNHEY and CDR2 SMNVEV (reference sequence). The CDR3 is 19 residues long. CDR3 protein: CASSLNYYAWTSNTGELFF. The CDR3 DNA follows: TGTGCCAGCAGTTTAAATTACTATGCGTGGACTTCGAACACCGGGGAGCTGTTTTTT.

V and J are TRBV5-1 and TRBJ1-3; 9 nucleotides agree with TRBD1. The V segment lost 2 bases and the J segment 3 bases; nucleotides outside the gene matches: 6. Per the germline V gene, CDR1 is SGHRS and CDR2 is YFSETQ. The CDR3 has 16 residues. The CDR3 nucleotides read TGCGCCAGCAGCTTCGGCGGGACAGGGTTTGGAAACACCATATATTTT. This codes for CASSFGGTGFGNTIYF.

This rearrangement joins TRBV11-2 to TRBJ1-2, with D possibly being TRBD1 (6 bases). Trimming removed 1 base at V and 3 bases at J, with 18 bases between. The germline V gene encodes CDR1 SGHAT and CDR2 FQNNGV. CDR3 length: 17 residues. CDR3: CASSLAAGSRGDYGYTF. CDR3 in DNA: TGTGCCAGCAGCTTAGCGGCCGGGTCCAGGGGAGACTATGGCTACACCTTC.

This chain uses TRBV5-1 with TRBJ1-2; D call uncertain. V lost 5 bases and J lost 1, with 12 bases in between. The CDR3 runs 14 residues. Germline values: CDR1 SGHRS, CDR2 YFSETQ. The CDR3 DNA reads TGCGCCAGCAGTAAAGCGGAAGATAACTATGGCTACACCTTC. This encodes CASSKAEDNYGYTF.

V usage is TRBV5-1 and J usage is TRBJ2-3; 7 bases align to TRBD2. Germline V gives CDR1 SGHRS, CDR2 YFSETQ. This CDR3 spans 15 amino acids. V trimming: 2 bases; J trimming: 2 bases; junction bases outside the gene matches: 5. CDR3 coding DNA: TGCGCCAGCAGCTTTACGGGGGGTCTCACAGATACGCAGTATTTT. Protein: CASSFTGGLTDTQYF.